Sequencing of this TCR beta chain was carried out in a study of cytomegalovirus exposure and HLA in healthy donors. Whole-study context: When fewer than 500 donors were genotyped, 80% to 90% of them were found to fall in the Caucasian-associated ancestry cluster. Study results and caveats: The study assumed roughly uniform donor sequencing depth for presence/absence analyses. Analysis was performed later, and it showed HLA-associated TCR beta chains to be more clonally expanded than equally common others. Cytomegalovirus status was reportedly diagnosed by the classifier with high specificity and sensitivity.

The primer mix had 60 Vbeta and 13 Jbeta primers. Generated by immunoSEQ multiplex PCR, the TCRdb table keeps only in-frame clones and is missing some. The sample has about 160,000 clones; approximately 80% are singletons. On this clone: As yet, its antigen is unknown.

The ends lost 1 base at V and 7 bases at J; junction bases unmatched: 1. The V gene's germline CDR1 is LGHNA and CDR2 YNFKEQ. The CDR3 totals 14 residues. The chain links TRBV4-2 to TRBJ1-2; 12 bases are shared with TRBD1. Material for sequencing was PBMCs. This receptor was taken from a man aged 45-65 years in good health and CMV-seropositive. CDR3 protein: CASSQGGQGAGYTF. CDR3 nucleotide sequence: TGTGCCAGCAGCCAAGGGGGACAGGGGGCTGGCTACACCTTC.